These 27 T cell receptor beta chains came from one sample sequenced in a study of response to subunit inactivated influenza vaccine. In TCRdb, the RT-PCR reads were re-called with MiXCR into one record per CDR3 protein. The repertoire consists of around 200,000 distinct CDR3 sequences, with about 9.3% occurring once and the leading ten covering around 9.9%. This material consisted of non-naive T cells sorted from PBMCs, taken on the day of vaccination. The receptors derive from a middle-aged man who received an inactivated influenza vaccine.

This clonotype was seen only once. A much larger clone lies one base from this, so it may be a read error. V gene TRBV29-1 combines with J gene TRBJ2-2; tentatively, D is TRBD2 (6 bases). Germline V gene sequence: CDR1 SQVTM, CDR2 ANQGSEA. The CDR3 length is 12 residues. This CDR3 is CSGRGNAGELFF. The CDR3 DNA follows: TGCAGCGGCCGGGGGAACGCCGGGGAGCTGTTTTTT.

V and J are TRBV28 and TRBJ2-2; D gene uncertain. In germline, CDR1 is MDHEN, CDR2 SYDVKM. V was cut by 11 bases and J by 6 bases, with 13 bases left in between. The CDR3 has 12 residues. CDR3: CASHTPPGELFF. The CDR3 coding sequence is TGTGCCTCTCACACCCCCCCCGGGGAGCTGTTTTTT.

The CDR3 loop reads CASTSGLVRASSYEQYF. In DNA, the CDR3 is TGTGCCAGCACCTCAGGGCTCGTCCGGGCGAGCTCCTACGAGCAGTACTTC. The gene calls are TRBV7-8 and TRBJ2-7; tentatively, D is TRBD1 (5 bases). Germline V lookup: CDR1 SGHVS, CDR2 FQNEAQ. V lost 7 bases, J lost 0 bases, and 22 bases lay in between. The CDR3 runs to 17 residues.

The chain has TRBV14 and TRBJ2-1, with 10 nucleotides matching TRBD2. This CDR3 comprises 18 residues. The V gene's germline CDR1 is SGHDN and CDR2 FVKESK. V was pared by 5 bases and J by 10 bases, with 20 bases of the junction left unmatched. As DNA, the CDR3 is TGTGCCAGCAGCGATACTGGGTGGGCTCTAGCGGGAGCTTGGGAGCAGTTCTTC. This translates into CASSDTGWALAGAWEQFF.

This clonotype was recorded many times. CDR3 region: CSVRSGEKLFF. The DNA of the CDR3 is TGCAGCGTCCGATCGGGCGAAAAACTGTTTTTT. This chain connects TRBV29-1 to TRBJ1-4, with no clear D. The V gene's germline CDR1 is SQVTM and CDR2 ANQGSEA. Between the trimmed V and J ends, which lost 6 bases and 8 bases, there was a span of 10 bases. CDR3 length: 11 residues.

This clonotype was observed a few times. The chain couples TRBV28 to TRBJ2-4; weak D call: TRBD1 (5 bases). V was clipped by 3 bases and J by 0 bases, with 12 bases between them. The CDR3 is made up of 16 amino acids. Per the germline V gene, CDR1 is MDHEN and CDR2 is SYDVKM. As DNA, the CDR3 is TGTGCCAGCAGTTTCCCCAGGGATTTAGCCAAAAACATTCAGTACTTC. Translation gives CASSFPRDLAKNIQYF.

The chain combines TRBV12-3 or TRBV12-4 with TRBJ2-1, with 9 bases fitting TRBD1. The V segment lost 7 bases and the J segment 7 bases; nucleotides outside the gene matches: 14. This CDR3 contains 16 residues. The CDR3 region has the DNA TGTGCCAGCACCCAACTCCGGGACAGGGAGGGGAATGAGCAGTTCTTC. Its translation: CASTQLRDREGNEQFF.

This chain joins TRBV20-1 and TRBJ2-1, with 12 nucleotides matching TRBD2. The junction had 3 bases not matched to a gene; V was cut back by 3 bases and J by 3 bases. The CDR3 runs to 15 residues. Germline assignment: CDR1 DFQATT and CDR2 SNEGSKA (reference sequence). CDR3 loop: CSARALAGGYNEQFF. CDR3 DNA sequence: TGCAGTGCTAGGGCACTAGCGGGAGGCTACAATGAGCAGTTCTTC.

This clonotype was counted many times. This sequence joins TRBV7-2 and TRBJ1-1; D ambiguous. CDR3 length equals 16 residues. Germline V CDR1 and CDR2: SGHTA, FQGNSA. Trimming removed 1 base at V and 4 bases at J, with 16 bases between. CDR3 bases: TGTGCCAGCAGCTTAGTTTCGGGAGGTCGTAGCACTGAAGCTTTCTTT. As protein: CASSLVSGGRSTEAFF.

This clonotype was seen repeatedly, ten times or more. This chain joins TRBV5-1 and TRBJ2-7; 14 bases are a match to TRBD2. J lost 3 bases, V lost 4 bases, and 6 bases had no gene match. Germline CDR1 and CDR2: SGHRS and YFSETQ. There are 16 residues in the CDR3. The CDR3 loop reads CASSIGLAGGYYEQYF. The CDR3 DNA follows: TGCGCCAGCAGCATAGGACTAGCGGGAGGCTACTACGAGCAGTACTTC. Complete variable domain (other parts from reference TRBV5-1 and TRBJ2-7): KAGVTQTPRYLIKTRGQQVTLSCSPISGHRSVSWYQQTPGQGLQFLFEYFSETQRNKGNFPGRFSGRQFSNSRSEMNVSTLELGDSALYLCASSIGLAGGYYEQYFGPGTRLTVT.

This clonotype was seen a few times. The chain uses TRBV20-1 and TRBJ2-3; TRBD2 matches 9 bases. CDR3 length: 16 residues. V lost 1 base and J lost 5; bases outside the gene matches: 10. CDR1 is DFQATT and CDR2 is SNEGSKA in the germline V gene (reference sequence). The CDR3 spells CSARAGREGLGDTQYF. DNA for the CDR3: TGCAGTGCTAGAGCGGGGCGGGAGGGCCTTGGAGATACGCAGTATTTT.

As concerns this clonotype: A single base separates this from a much larger clone, so it may be a read error. The CDR3 DNA sequence: TGCAGTGCCAGGATCAGGAACACTGAAGCTTTCTTT. This codes for CSARIRNTEAFF. This sequence joins TRBV20-1 and TRBJ1-1; unclear D gene. Germline V gene lookup returns CDR1 DFQATT and CDR2 SNEGSKA (reference sequence). The V gene lost 6 bases and the J gene lost 1 base, with 9 bases spanning the gap. This CDR3 is built from 12 residues.

There are a few counts of this clonotype. The rearrangement links TRBV27 to TRBJ2-3; D possibly corresponds to TRBD2 (6 bases). CDR3 length equals 16 residues. The germline gives CDR1 MNHEY, CDR2 SMNVEV (reference sequence). The V and J ends lost 5 bases and 2 bases respectively, with 17 bases between them. This CDR3 is CASSPFTSLTTDTQYF. The CDR3 DNA sequence: TGTGCCAGCAGTCCCTTCACTAGCCTTACCACAGATACGCAGTATTTT.

In this sample, this clonotype turned up many times. The chain links TRBV6-1 to TRBJ1-3; D gene ambiguous. Trimming shortened V by 5 bases and J by 1 base, and 12 bases separated the two germline ends. Germline V gene data show CDR1 as MNHNS and CDR2 as SASEGT. The CDR3 loop spans 15 amino acids. The DNA of the CDR3 is TGTGCCAGCAGTCCCCGGACTTTATCTGGAAACACCATATATTTT. Translating gives CASSPRTLSGNTIYF.

The table lists this clonotype with a few counts. The chain employs TRBV4-2 and TRBJ2-1; 8 bases fit TRBD2. J was trimmed by 7 bases and V by 0 bases; bases with no gene match: 11. Germline-derived CDR1 and CDR2 are LGHNA and YNFKEQ. CDR3 length: 17 residues. The CDR3 nucleotides are TGTGCCAGCAGCCAAGATTTCCGGACTAGCAGGTGGAATGAGCAGTTCTTC. Translated, it gives CASSQDFRTSRWNEQFF.

In this sample, this clonotype turned up a few times. DNA for the CDR3: TGTGCCAGCAGTTTAGGAGTCCAGGACACAGATACGCAGTATTTT. Translation: CASSLGVQDTDTQYF. This chain links TRBV12-3 or TRBV12-4 with TRBJ2-3, with unresolved D. The CDR3 covers 15 residues. The V gene lost 1 base and the J gene lost 2 bases, with 10 bases spanning the gap.

Note on this clonotype: One base away lies a much larger clone, so this may be a sequencing read error. This rearrangement joins TRBV12-3 or TRBV12-4 to TRBJ2-5; no clear D. Between the trimmed V and J ends, which lost 4 bases and 4 bases, there was a span of 10 bases. CDR3 size: 13 residues. Written as DNA, the CDR3 is TGTGCCAGCAGTTCGTGGACCCCAGAGACCCAGTACTTC. Translated, it gives CASSSWTPETQYF.

Only a few counts were recorded for this clonotype. This chain uses TRBV20-1 with TRBJ2-7; 7 bases map to TRBD2. Germline-derived CDR1 and CDR2 are DFQATT and SNEGSKA (reference sequence). With V trimmed by 3 bases and J by 2 bases, 10 bases remained unmatched. The CDR3 consists of 15 residues. The CDR3 is CSARIGGSGTYEQYF. The CDR3 DNA is TGCAGTGCTAGGATTGGCGGGAGCGGGACCTACGAGCAGTACTTC.

This clonotype was seen ten or more times. The V and J genes are TRBV29-1 and TRBJ2-3; 12 bases are shared with TRBD1. With 5 bases clipped from V and 1 base from J, the junction kept 10 bases outside the gene matches. Germline CDR1 is SQVTM and CDR2 is ANQGSEA. The CDR3 loop spans 17 amino acids. The CDR3 sequence: CSVSGTGGGQGTDTQYF. The CDR3 DNA reads as TGCAGCGTTTCCGGGACAGGGGGCGGCCAGGGCACAGATACGCAGTATTTT.

This clonotype came up a few times. The chain links TRBV9 to TRBJ2-7; 8 bases line up with TRBD2. CDR1 is SGDLS and CDR2 is YYNGEE in the germline V gene. V shed 5 bases, J shed 2 bases, and the junction held 6 bases outside the gene matches. CDR3 size: 14 residues. The CDR3 DNA sequence: TGTGCCAGCAGTAGAAGCGGGAGTACCTACGAGCAGTACTTC. Its translation is CASSRSGSTYEQYF.

The genes are TRBV3-1 and TRBJ1-5; D might be TRBD1 (5 bases). Germline V gives CDR1 LGHDT, CDR2 YNNKEL (reference sequence). This CDR3 has 14 amino acids. V lost 1 base and J lost 7, with 11 bases in between. CDR3 region: CASSQAGPRQPQHF. The CDR3 region has the DNA TGTGCCAGCAGCCAAGCGGGGCCAAGGCAGCCCCAGCATTTT.

In its sample, this clonotype was seen a few times. J is TRBJ2-1 and V is TRBV11-2; 7 bases match TRBD2. With 1 base clipped from V and 6 bases from J, the junction kept 9 bases outside the gene matches. Germline V lookup: CDR1 SGHAT, CDR2 FQNNGV. CDR3 length equals 16 residues. The CDR3 DNA reads TGTGCCAGCAGCTTAGGGGGAGGGGCCCCTCCCAATGAGCAGTTCTTC. It specifies CASSLGGGAPPNEQFF.

This sequence joins TRBV11-2 and TRBJ2-7; 8 nucleotides align to TRBD1. There are 14 residues in the CDR3. From germline, CDR1 is SGHAT and CDR2 FQNNGV. The trim removed 8 bases at V and 6 bases at J, leaving 12 bases unmatched. The CDR3 nucleotides read TGTGCCAGCGACCGATCGGGACAGGCTCGCGAGCAGTACTTC. Its protein is CASDRSGQAREQYF.

V gene TRBV20-1 combines with J gene TRBJ2-2; D is perhaps TRBD1 (6 bases). The germline V and J ends were trimmed by 8 bases and 6 bases, with 19 bases remaining between them. This CDR3 spans 14 amino acids. The V gene's germline CDR1 is DFQATT and CDR2 SNEGSKA (reference sequence). The CDR3 spells CSPTQGLGAGELFF. Written as DNA, the CDR3 is TGCAGTCCAACACAGGGCTTAGGCGCCGGGGAGCTGTTTTTT.

This clonotype has only a few counts. This chain connects TRBV7-2 to TRBJ2-7, with a tentative D call TRBD1 (5 bases). Between the trimmed V and J ends, which lost 2 bases and 4 bases, there was a span of 15 bases. Germline CDR1 and CDR2: SGHTA and FQGNSA. The CDR3 extends over 15 amino acids. CDR3 protein: CASSLQGPLSYEQYF. The CDR3 DNA reads TGTGCCAGCAGCTTACAGGGCCCCCTCTCTTACGAGCAGTACTTC.

The chain has TRBV10-3 and TRBJ1-6; 7 nucleotides match TRBD1. With 2 bases clipped from V and 2 bases from J, the junction kept 6 bases outside the gene matches. Germline V gene sequence: CDR1 ENHRY, CDR2 SYGVKD. This CDR3 contains 17 residues. The chain's CDR3 is CAISEKPGQTYNSPLHF. The CDR3, as DNA: TGTGCCATCAGTGAGAAACCGGGACAGACCTATAATTCACCCCTCCACTTT.

This sequence joins TRBV7-2 and TRBJ2-7; possibly TRBD1 for D (6 bases). Trimming pared 3 bases from V and 3 bases from J, leaving 9 bases between. Germline CDR1 SGHTA, CDR2 FQGNSA. The CDR3 is 13 amino acids. Written as DNA, the CDR3 is TGTGCCAGCAGCTTTCCGGACAGCTACGAGCAGTACTTC. Protein sequence: CASSFPDSYEQYF.